These T cell receptor beta chains were read from a single sample in a study of control samples from healthy donors and cancer patients. Sequencing used immunoSEQ multiplex PCR; TCRdb keeps in-frame clones, though not all of them. The sample shows some 250,000 clones, roughly 87% of them seen only once. Specimen: PBMCs. Receptors originate from a woman aged 60-75 years with lung cancer. The CDR3 runs from the conserved cysteine through the conserved F or W. The D gene is left open where the match is weak. Expanded clones are given a class, and other clones once, few, many or no size at all.

v_gene: TRBV7-3
j_gene: TRBJ2-3
len: 15
d_gene: NA
abundance: NA
CDR3aa: CASSSSGTPTSTQYF
CDR3nt: TGTGCCAGCAGTTCCTCCGGGACTCCGACCTCCACGCAGTATTTT

v_gene: TRBV19
j_gene: TRBJ2-3
len: 14
d_gene: TRBD2
abundance: NA
CDR3aa: CASGEGSGTDTQYF
CDR3nt: TGTGCCAGTGGGGAGGGATCCGGCACAGATACGCAGTATTTT

v_gene: TRBV3-1/TRBV3-2
j_gene: TRBJ1-1
len: 13
d_gene: NA
abundance: NA
CDR3aa: CASSSIRATEAFF
CDR3nt: TGTGCCAGCAGTTCGATCAGGGCCACTGAAGCTTTCTTT

v_gene: TRBV10-1
j_gene: TRBJ2-2
len: 15
d_gene: TRBD1
abundance: NA
CDR3aa: CASSPGTGAQGELFF
CDR3nt: TGCGCCAGCAGCCCTGGGACAGGGGCGCAGGGGGAGCTGTTTTTT

v_gene: TRBV5-1
j_gene: TRBJ2-6
len: 16
d_gene: TRBD1
abundance: NA
CDR3aa: CASSQGQGAGANVLTF
CDR3nt: TGCGCCAGCAGCCAGGGACAGGGAGCTGGGGCCAACGTCCTGACTTTC

v_gene: TRBV2
j_gene: TRBJ2-1
len: 13
d_gene: TRBD2
abundance: once
CDR3aa: CASSLAGFNEQFF
CDR3nt: TGTGCCAGCAGTCTAGCGGGTTTCAATGAGCAGTTCTTC

v_gene: TRBV5-4
j_gene: TRBJ1-1
len: 16
d_gene: NA
abundance: NA
CDR3aa: CASSLSVSAVTALSFF
CDR3nt: TGTGCCAGCAGCTTGAGTGTTTCTGCAGTTACAGCCCTGTCTTTCTTT

v_gene: TRBV6-5
j_gene: TRBJ1-2
len: 12
d_gene: NA
abundance: NA
CDR3aa: CASSSGRYGYTF
CDR3nt: TGTGCCAGCAGTTCAGGGAGATATGGCTACACCTTC

v_gene: TRBV7-9
j_gene: TRBJ2-5
len: 12
d_gene: NA
abundance: NA
CDR3aa: CASSLGLETQYF
CDR3nt: TGTGCCAGCAGCTTAGGTTTAGAGACCCAGTACTTC

v_gene: TRBV24-1
j_gene: TRBJ1-5
len: 16
d_gene: TRBD1
abundance: NA
CDR3aa: CATSDPRQGVNQPQHF
CDR3nt: TGTGCCACCAGTGACCCCCGACAGGGAGTGAATCAGCCCCAGCATTTT

v_gene: TRBV5-1
j_gene: TRBJ2-1
len: 15
d_gene: TRBD2
abundance: NA
CDR3aa: CASSRGTSGRPEQFF
CDR3nt: TGCGCCAGCAGCCGAGGGACTAGCGGGAGACCCGAGCAGTTCTTC

v_gene: TRBV12-3/TRBV12-4
j_gene: TRBJ1-2
len: 13
d_gene: NA
abundance: NA
CDR3aa: CASSFGQGLGYTF
CDR3nt: TGTGCCAGCAGTTTCGGTCAGGGACTTGGCTACACCTTC

v_gene: TRBV18
j_gene: TRBJ1-3
len: 14
d_gene: NA
abundance: NA
CDR3aa: CASSPAGAGNTIYF
CDR3nt: TGTGCCAGCTCACCAGCAGGGGCTGGAAACACCATATATTTT

v_gene: TRBV7-9
j_gene: TRBJ2-5
len: 15
d_gene: NA
abundance: NA
CDR3aa: CASGQGGSGPETQYF
CDR3nt: TGTGCCAGCGGCCAGGGAGGTAGCGGTCCCGAGACCCAGTACTTC

v_gene: TRBV5-1
j_gene: TRBJ1-4
len: 15
d_gene: TRBD1
abundance: NA
CDR3aa: CASSPGQGGNEKLFF
CDR3nt: TGCGCCAGCAGCCCGGGACAGGGGGGAAATGAAAAACTGTTTTTT

v_gene: TRBV18
j_gene: TRBJ1-5
len: 17
d_gene: NA
abundance: NA
CDR3aa: CASSPQLVRGGNQPQHF
CDR3nt: TGTGCCAGCTCACCACAACTTGTCAGGGGTGGGAATCAGCCCCAGCATTTT

v_gene: TRBV9
j_gene: TRBJ2-3
len: 14
d_gene: NA
abundance: NA
CDR3aa: CASSPDSSTDTQYF
CDR3nt: TGTGCCAGCAGCCCGGACTCTAGCACAGATACGCAGTATTTT

v_gene: TRBV24-1
j_gene: TRBJ2-1
len: 13
d_gene: NA
abundance: once
CDR3aa: CATSDVGGDEQFF
CDR3nt: TGTGCCACCAGTGATGTAGGGGGAGATGAGCAGTTCTTC

v_gene: TRBV3-1/TRBV3-2
j_gene: TRBJ2-5
len: 14
d_gene: TRBD2
abundance: NA
CDR3aa: CASSPLAGGETQYF
CDR3nt: TGTGCCAGCAGCCCTCTGGCGGGGGGAGAGACCCAGTACTTC

v_gene: TRBV5-6
j_gene: TRBJ1-6
len: 14
d_gene: NA
abundance: NA
CDR3aa: CASSLGTEGLALHF
CDR3nt: TGTGCCAGCAGCTTGGGGACGGAAGGGTTGGCCCTCCACTTT

v_gene: TRBV28
j_gene: TRBJ1-4
len: 14
d_gene: NA
abundance: NA
CDR3aa: CASSRGGTNEKLFF
CDR3nt: TGTGCCAGCAGTCGAGGGGGAACTAATGAAAAACTGTTTTTT

v_gene: TRBV6-5
j_gene: TRBJ2-7
len: 14
d_gene: NA
abundance: NA
CDR3aa: CASRLGQIAYEQYF
CDR3nt: TGTGCCAGCAGGCTTGGACAGATCGCCTACGAGCAGTACTTC

v_gene: TRBV7-3
j_gene: TRBJ2-1
len: 15
d_gene: TRBD1
abundance: NA
CDR3aa: CASSVGTGSYNEQFF
CDR3nt: TGTGCCAGCAGCGTCGGGACAGGCTCCTACAATGAGCAGTTCTTC

v_gene: TRBV4-2
j_gene: TRBJ1-2
len: 14
d_gene: NA
abundance: NA
CDR3aa: CASSQEEGVGGYTF
CDR3nt: TGTGCCAGCAGCCAAGAGGAAGGAGTTGGTGGCTACACCTTC

v_gene: TRBV3-1/TRBV3-2
j_gene: TRBJ2-3
len: 14
d_gene: TRBD1
abundance: NA
CDR3aa: CASSPSGGVDTQYF
CDR3nt: TGTGCCAGCAGCCCTTCAGGGGGCGTAGATACGCAGTATTTT

v_gene: TRBV7-8
j_gene: TRBJ2-1
len: 16
d_gene: NA
abundance: NA
CDR3aa: CASSLALGISYNEQFF
CDR3nt: TGTGCCAGCAGCTTAGCGCTGGGTATTTCCTACAATGAGCAGTTCTTC

v_gene: TRBV28
j_gene: TRBJ2-1
len: 15
d_gene: NA
abundance: NA
CDR3aa: CASSSPGRGEDEQFF
CDR3nt: TGTGCCAGCAGCTCCCCCGGGAGAGGGGAAGATGAGCAGTTCTTC

v_gene: TRBV19
j_gene: TRBJ2-5
len: 15
d_gene: NA
abundance: NA
CDR3aa: CASSPTGTRTETQYF
CDR3nt: TGTGCCAGTAGCCCGACCGGGACACGGACTGAGACCCAGTACTTC

v_gene: TRBV5-1
j_gene: TRBJ2-2
len: 14
d_gene: TRBD2
abundance: NA
CDR3aa: CASSLSGGSGELFF
CDR3nt: TGCGCCAGCAGCTTATCGGGAGGGAGCGGGGAGCTGTTTTTT